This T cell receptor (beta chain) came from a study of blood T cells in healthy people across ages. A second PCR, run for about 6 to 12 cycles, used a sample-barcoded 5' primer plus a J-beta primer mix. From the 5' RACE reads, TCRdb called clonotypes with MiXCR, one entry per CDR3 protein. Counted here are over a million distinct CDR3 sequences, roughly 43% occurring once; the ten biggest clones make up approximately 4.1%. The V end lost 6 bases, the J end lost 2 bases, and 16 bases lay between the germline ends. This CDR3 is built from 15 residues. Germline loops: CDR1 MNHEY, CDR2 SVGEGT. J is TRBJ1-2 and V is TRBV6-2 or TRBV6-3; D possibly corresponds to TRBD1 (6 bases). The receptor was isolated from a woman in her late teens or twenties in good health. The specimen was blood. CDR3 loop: CASSPSGVRNYGYTF. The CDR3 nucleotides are TGTGCCAGCAGCCCATCAGGGGTTCGGAACTATGGCTACACCTTC.